The clone carrying this TCR beta chain showed up just a few times. This sample was taken from a study of human T cells and chemical hapten exposure. V was shortened by 0 bases and J by 10 bases, with 8 bases between the two germline ends. Germline V gives CDR1 SGDLS, CDR2 YYNGEE. The CDR3 runs 12 residues. Each CDR3 protein is one row after TCRdb ran MiXCR on the RACE reads. The sample contains some 84,000 distinct CDR3 sequences, 10% to 11% of which appear only once. The sample's time point: patch test 3, about 24 weeks after DPC sensitization. Stated treatment: therapeutic diphenylcyclopropenone sensitization with weekly scalp DPC.

The origin of this receptor is a woman in her fifties or sixties with alopecia areata. Some clones in this sample may be carry-over from other donors' samples. Specimen: whole blood, collected in connection with sensitization to the hapten diphenylcyclopropenone (DPC). The chain has TRBV9 and TRBJ2-1; no clear D. The CDR3 region has the DNA TGTGCCAGCAGCGTAGGAGGCTGGGAGCAGTTCTTC. Translated, it gives CASSVGGWEQFF.